Below are 25 T cell receptor beta chains sequenced from a single sample in a study of technical replicates of blood from a handful of donors. Assay used: immunoSEQ multiplex PCR; TCRdb lists only in-frame clones, some missing. This table holds roughly 97,000 clones, around 96% found once. Sample: T cells isolated from PBMCs. The origin of the receptors is a human donor in good health.

The V and J genes are TRBV4-1 and TRBJ2-7; 7 positions agree with TRBD2. The CDR3 is 16 amino acids. The V gene's germline CDR1 is MGHRA and CDR2 YSYEKL. J gave up 2 bases and V 0 bases, and 7 bases lay outside the gene matches. The CDR3 nucleotides read TGCGCCAGCAGCCAAGATTTGGAGGCGGGGGCCTACGAGCAGTACTTC. Translation gives CASSQDLEAGAYEQYF.

This sequence joins TRBV29-1 and TRBJ1-2; D is perhaps TRBD1 (6 bases). The germline V and J ends were trimmed by 3 bases and 5 bases, with 22 bases remaining between them. From germline, CDR1 is SQVTM and CDR2 ANQGSEA. The CDR3 is 16 residues long. This CDR3 is CSVDPVGVRGWYGYTF. The CDR3 bases are TGCAGCGTTGATCCCGTCGGGGTCAGGGGTTGGTATGGCTACACCTTC.

V usage is TRBV5-1 and J usage is TRBJ2-5; 8 bases are a match to TRBD1. Germline V gives CDR1 SGHRS, CDR2 YFSETQ. V lost 0 bases to trimming and J lost 7 bases; unmatched junction nucleotides: 5. This CDR3 is built from 14 residues. The CDR3, as DNA: TGCGCCAGCAGCTTGGAGGGACAGGCTGGGACCCAGTACTTC. This gives the protein CASSLEGQAGTQYF.

The chain has TRBV10-2 and TRBJ1-2, with D perhaps TRBD1 (5 bases). V lost 5 bases and J lost 6, with 7 bases in between. Germline assignment: CDR1 WSHSY and CDR2 SAAADI. The CDR3 spans 11 residues. CDR3 sequence reads: CASSPGDGYTF. CDR3 nucleotides: TGCGCCAGCAGTCCGGGGGATGGCTACACCTTC.

The chain has TRBV6-6 and TRBJ1-1, with D uncertain. Germline assignment: CDR1 MNHNY and CDR2 SVGAGI (reference sequence). With 11 bases removed from V and 1 base from J, the gap between germline ends came to 14 bases. There are 13 residues in the CDR3. CDR3 nucleotides: TGTGCCGTCAACGAGGGAGGGAACACTGAAGCTTTCTTT. Its protein product is CAVNEGGNTEAFF.

This clone was picked up a small number of times. The rearrangement joins TRBV6-5 to TRBJ2-7; D remains unclear. CDR1 is MNHEY, CDR2 SVGAGI, per germline. This CDR3 is 11 amino acids long. Trimming shortened V by 4 bases and J by 4 bases, and 5 bases separated the two germline ends. CDR3 sequence reads: CASSFRYEQYF. The CDR3 DNA sequence: TGTGCCAGCAGTTTCAGATACGAGCAGTACTTC.

The chain uses TRBV11-3 and TRBJ2-3; TRBD2 aligns across 8 bases. J was trimmed by 11 bases and V by 1 base; bases with no gene match: 8. Germline V gene lookup returns CDR1 SGHNT and CDR2 YENEEA. The CDR3 consists of 14 residues. CDR3 sequence: CASSLVSGREGQYF. The CDR3, as DNA: TGTGCCAGCAGCTTAGTGTCCGGGAGGGAAGGGCAGTATTTT.

The rearrangement links TRBV6-1 to TRBJ2-3; D not resolved. V was clipped by 7 bases and J by 0 bases, with 11 bases between them. Germline V lookup: CDR1 MNHNS, CDR2 SASEGT. The CDR3 consists of 14 residues. CDR3 loop: CASTELGSTDTQYF. The CDR3 coding sequence is TGTGCCAGCACGGAGCTCGGGAGCACAGATACGCAGTATTTT.

CDR3 bases: TGTGCCAGCAGTGAAGGACTAGCGGGAGTCTACGAGCAGTACTTC. Protein: CASSEGLAGVYEQYF. This chain connects TRBV2 to TRBJ2-7, with TRBD2 matching over 12 bases. The CDR3 is made up of 15 amino acids. The germline V gene encodes CDR1 SNHLY and CDR2 FYNNEI. V shed 1 base and J 3 bases; nucleotides not matched to a gene: 1.

J is TRBJ2-2 and V is TRBV5-1; D unresolved. The CDR3 length is 13 residues. From germline, CDR1 is SGHRS and CDR2 YFSETQ. The V gene lost 1 base and the J gene lost 6 bases, with 7 bases spanning the gap. For the CDR3, the DNA is TGCGCCAGCAGCTTGCAAGCCGCCGGGGAGCTGTTTTTT. Encoded protein: CASSLQAAGELFF.

The genes are TRBV4-2 and TRBJ2-3; 10 nucleotides agree with TRBD2. Germline-derived CDR1 and CDR2 are LGHNA and YNFKEQ. The V and J ends lost 5 bases and 4 bases, in that order; junction bases with no gene match: 6. The CDR3 consists of 15 residues. CDR3 sequence reads: CASSILAGVADTQYF. CDR3 bases: TGTGCCAGCAGCATCCTAGCGGGAGTGGCAGATACGCAGTATTTT.

The chain carries TRBV27 and TRBJ2-2; 8 positions agree with TRBD2. This CDR3 spans 13 amino acids. CDR1 is MNHEY and CDR2 is SMNVEV in the germline V gene (reference sequence). Germline trimming cut 7 bases from V and 6 bases from J; bases unmatched to any gene: 4. The CDR3 loop is CASTPAGAGELFF. For the CDR3, the DNA is TGTGCCAGCACTCCAGCGGGAGCCGGGGAGCTGTTTTTT.

The V and J genes are TRBV7-9 and TRBJ2-7; the match to TRBD2 covers 7 bases. Germline V gene data show CDR1 as SEHNR and CDR2 as FQNEAQ (reference sequence). The length of the CDR3 is 14 residues. With 5 bases clipped from V and 2 bases from J, the junction kept 6 bases outside the gene matches. In nucleotides, the CDR3 is TGTGCCAGCAGCACGCCTCGGGAGGCCTACGAGCAGTACTTC. As protein: CASSTPREAYEQYF.

The chain is built from TRBV5-1 and TRBJ2-1; D is uncertain. This CDR3 spans 15 amino acids. The germline gives CDR1 SGHRS, CDR2 YFSETQ. V lost 4 bases to trimming and J lost 7 bases, with 18 bases between them. As DNA, the CDR3 is TGCGCCAGCAGCCTACAATTTAATACGGGTAATGAGCAGTTCTTC. Amino acids: CASSLQFNTGNEQFF.

The chain recombines TRBV4-1 with TRBJ2-1; 10 nucleotides match TRBD2. CDR3 length: 16 amino acids. V shed 0 bases and J 7 bases; nucleotides not matched to a gene: 6. CDR1 is MGHRA, CDR2 YSYEKL, per germline. CDR3 in DNA: TGCGCCAGCAGCCAAGAGGTTGGGACTAGCGCTAATGAGCAGTTCTTC. Amino acids: CASSQEVGTSANEQFF.

This sequence joins TRBV7-2 and TRBJ2-2, with unresolved D. Looked up from germline, CDR1 is SGHTA and CDR2 is FQGNSA. Trimming took 5 bases from V and 3 from J, leaving 10 bases between them. This CDR3 contains 14 residues. The CDR3 DNA follows: TGTGCCAGCAGCCCAACGGTTGACACCGGGGAGCTGTTTTTT. Protein product: CASSPTVDTGELFF.

This chain uses TRBV29-1 with TRBJ2-1; the match to TRBD2 covers 10 bases. The ends lost 4 bases at V and 10 bases at J; junction bases unmatched: 7. Looked up from germline, CDR1 is SQVTM and CDR2 is ANQGSEA. CDR3 size: 13 residues. The CDR3 DNA sequence: TGCAGCGTTGGAGGGACTAGCGCCAGAGAGCAGTTCTTC. Amino acids: CSVGGTSAREQFF.

The rearrangement links TRBV4-2 to TRBJ2-7, with 8 bases aligning to TRBD2. The CDR3 sequence is 17 residues long. V was pared by 0 bases and J by 1 base, with 8 bases of the junction left unmatched. Germline CDR1 is LGHNA and CDR2 is YNFKEQ. CDR3 in DNA: TGTGCCAGCAGCCAAGACCTCCAGCGGGAGACGTCCTACGAGCAGTACTTC. It yields the protein CASSQDLQRETSYEQYF.

J is TRBJ2-1 and V is TRBV5-1; the D is unclear. The CDR3 contains 15 residues. The germline V and J ends were trimmed by 0 bases and 2 bases, with 9 bases remaining between them. Germline CDR1 reads SGHRS; CDR2 reads YFSETQ. CDR3 loop: CASSLAAAAYNEQFF. The DNA of the CDR3 is TGCGCCAGCAGCTTGGCCGCGGCCGCCTACAATGAGCAGTTCTTC.

The rearrangement joins TRBV9 to TRBJ1-2, with D possibly TRBD1 on 6 matching bases. The germline gives CDR1 SGDLS, CDR2 YYNGEE. Trimming removed 0 bases at V and 7 bases at J, with 16 bases between. The CDR3 has 15 amino acids. In DNA, the CDR3 is TGTGCCAGCAGCGTAGACTCAACAGGGTCAGGTGGCTACACCTTC. This codes for CASSVDSTGSGGYTF.

As concerns this clone: The junction departs from the called germline gene at one end, perhaps through a read error. The chain carries TRBV5-6 and TRBJ1-1; 7 bases match TRBD1. The CDR3 is 13 amino acids. Germline V lookup: CDR1 SGHDT, CDR2 YYEEEE. In DNA, the CDR3 is TGTGCCAGCAGCTTGGACAGGGGTACTGGAGCTTTCTTT. Amino acids: CASSLDRGTGAFF.

The rearrangement links TRBV29-1 to TRBJ2-2; D perhaps matches TRBD2 (5 bases). The CDR3 is 13 amino acids. In germline, CDR1 is SQVTM, CDR2 ANQGSEA. The V and J ends lost 2 bases and 7 bases respectively, with 11 bases between them. CDR3 protein: CSVELAEGGELFF. In nucleotides, the CDR3 is TGCAGCGTTGAACTAGCCGAAGGCGGGGAGCTGTTTTTT.

The J gene is TRBJ1-1, the V gene TRBV21-1. TRBV21-1 is termed a pseudogene. This CDR3 is 15 amino acids long. The CDR3 bases are TGTGCCAGCAGCAAAAGTCCACTGAGGAACACTGAAGCTTTCTTT. This codes for CASSKSPLRNTEAFF.

The CDR3 sequence is CASSIPPTSTGEETQYF. In DNA, the CDR3 is TGTGCCAGCAGCATCCCACCTACTTCAACAGGGGAGGAGACCCAGTACTTC. V usage is TRBV28 and J usage is TRBJ2-5; 7 bases are a match to TRBD1. CDR1 and CDR2 (germline): MDHEN, SYDVKM. V was clipped by 6 bases and J by 5 bases; unmatched bases: 18. The CDR3 has 17 amino acids.

The rearrangement uses TRBV7-9 and TRBJ1-2, with D maybe TRBD1 (6 bases). CDR1 and CDR2 (germline): SEHNR, FQNEAQ (reference sequence). This CDR3 contains 14 residues. Trimming shortened V by 5 bases and J by 5 bases, and 15 bases separated the two germline ends. CDR3 nucleotides: TGTGCCAGCAGCCCGAAGGGGACACATTATGGCTACACCTTC. It yields the protein CASSPKGTHYGYTF.